The next 6 T cell receptor beta chains were all read from a single sample in a study of OX40 agonist ivuxolimab in advanced cancers. This table comes from immunoSEQ multiplex PCR, and its TCRdb copy is limited to in-frame clones, with some not included. The top ten hold roughly 10% of the sample, which has tens of thousands of clones, more than 70% seen once. The specimen comprised CD4+ or CD8+ T cells sorted from blood, sampled in a trial of the OX40 agonist ivuxolimab. The receptor source for this set is an adult with an advanced solid tumor such as melanoma, head and neck, liver or kidney cancer.

This chain connects TRBV28 to TRBJ1-2, with unresolved D. CDR1 and CDR2 from the germline V gene are MDHEN and SYDVKM. This CDR3 is built from 14 residues. V lost 0 bases and J 4 bases, leaving 9 bases between the germline ends. The CDR3 nucleotides are TGTGCCAGCAGTTTATGGAACAGCCGCTATGGCTACACCTTC. Its protein is CASSLWNSRYGYTF.

This chain uses TRBV5-6 with TRBJ2-5, with TRBD1 as a possible D gene (5 bases). The J call may be faulty, since TRBJ2-7 better matches the DNA end. CDR1 and CDR2 from the germline V gene are SGHDT and YYEEEE. The CDR3 runs to 14 residues. The chain's CDR3 is CASSLSRVNGEQYF. Here the CDR3 DNA reads TGTGCCAGCAGCTTATCCAGGGTAAATGGCGAGCAGTACTTC.

About this clone itself: Other DNA sequences within the sample encode an identical CDR3. The chain recombines TRBV2 with TRBJ2-2; tentatively, D is TRBD1 (6 bases). The CDR3 is 15 residues long. Germline CDR1 reads SNHLY; CDR2 reads FYNNEI. V lost 3 bases and J lost 4, with 12 bases in between. The CDR3, as DNA: TGTGCCAGCAGTGATTGGGGGCGGAGCACCGGGGAGCTGTTTTTT. Protein: CASSDWGRSTGELFF.

This rearrangement joins TRBV7-2 to TRBJ1-3, with 7 bases identical to TRBD1. Germline V lookup: CDR1 SGHTA, CDR2 FQGNSA. The CDR3 covers 16 residues. V shed 0 bases and J 0 bases; nucleotides not matched to a gene: 2. The CDR3 protein is CASSLAAGGSGNTIYF. The CDR3 DNA follows: TGTGCCAGCAGCTTAGCCGCAGGGGGCTCTGGAAACACCATATATTTT.

J is TRBJ1-2 and V is TRBV14; D is uncertain. Germline V gene lookup returns CDR1 SGHDN and CDR2 FVKESK. Between the trimmed V and J ends, which lost 0 bases and 7 bases, there was a span of 9 bases. This CDR3 contains 13 residues. The CDR3: CASSQDRLTGYTF. CDR3 bases: TGTGCCAGCAGCCAAGATCGCTTAACTGGCTACACCTTC.

The rearrangement joins TRBV21-1 to TRBJ2-5; TRBD2 is taken as the D call from the table, unchecked against the DNA. TRBV21-1 represents a pseudogene. This CDR3 contains 16 residues. The CDR3 loop reads CASSPMSGGYQETQYF. CDR3 sequence (DNA): TGTGCCAGCAGCCCGATGAGCGGGGGGTACCAAGAGACCCAGTACTTC.